This T cell receptor (beta chain) was obtained from a study of cytomegalovirus exposure and HLA in healthy donors. Study at large: From donors who were HLA-typed, an early data release held around 85 million unique TCRs.

As to this clone: Its antigen is undetermined.

Germline values: CDR1 MDHEN, CDR2 SYDVKM. This CDR3 is built from 17 residues. The V and J ends lost 5 bases and 0 bases respectively, with 20 bases between them. The PCR had 60 Vbeta and 13 Jbeta primers. Produced via immunoSEQ multiplex PCR; TCRdb's table is partial and in-frame only. The table shows over 150,000 clones, with around four fifths occurring only once. General study findings and limits: Testing in vitro showed a few CMV-associated chains specific for CMV antigens. Among TCR beta chains, those listed as cytomegalovirus-associated numbered approximately 150.

The sequenced sample was PBMCs. The sequence was obtained from a woman between 50 and 59 years old in good health and CMV-seronegative. V is TRBV28 and J is TRBJ2-7, with a tentative D call TRBD1 (6 bases). The CDR3 spells CASSIWIWDTNSYEQYF. CDR3 sequence (DNA): TGTGCCAGCAGTATCTGGATTTGGGACACCAACTCCTACGAGCAGTACTTC.